One and the same sample provided the 24 T cell receptor beta chains below, sequenced in a study of brain T cells in children with intractable seizures. TCRdb's copy holds only in-frame clones and misses some; the assay was immunoSEQ multiplex PCR. The table includes about 22,000 clones, 85% to 95% detected once. Sequencing was performed on peripheral blood, taken at surgery. The receptors were sampled from a boy between 10 and 17 years old with focal cortical dysplasia and intractable seizures.

The J gene is TRBJ1-1, the V gene TRBV7-9, with D unclear. This CDR3 has 16 residues. With 5 bases removed from V and 1 base from J, the gap between germline ends came to 17 bases. In germline, CDR1 is SEHNR, CDR2 FQNEAQ (reference sequence). The CDR3 sequence: CASSPVRKSGNTEAFF. CDR3 bases: TGTGCCAGCAGCCCGGTCCGGAAATCGGGGAACACTGAAGCTTTCTTT.

This clone was observed a few times. The chain links TRBV4-1 to TRBJ2-5, with a possible D match to TRBD2 (5 bases). The V gene's germline CDR1 is MGHRA and CDR2 YSYEKL. V was cut by 0 bases and J by 2 bases, with 19 bases left in between. CDR3 length equals 18 residues. The CDR3 protein is CASSQDGSSWTKQETQYF. As DNA, the CDR3 is TGCGCCAGCAGCCAAGATGGGTCTAGCTGGACCAAACAAGAGACCCAGTACTTC.

This clone occurred once. This chain joins TRBV10-3 and TRBJ1-2; D gene uncertain. CDR1 is ENHRY, CDR2 SYGVKD, per germline. V was pared by 5 bases and J by 2 bases, with 12 bases between. The CDR3 runs 14 residues. The CDR3 spells CAISREGRNYGYTF. For the CDR3, the DNA is TGTGCCATCAGTAGGGAAGGCCGAAACTATGGCTACACCTTC.

The rearrangement links TRBV3-1 (or the pseudogene TRBV3-2) to TRBJ2-5, with TRBD2 matching over 10 bases. Germline V gene lookup returns CDR1 LGHDT and CDR2 YNNKEL (reference sequence). With V trimmed by 0 bases and J by 11 bases, 9 bases remained unmatched. CDR3 length: 15 amino acids. The CDR3 region has the DNA TGTGCCAGCAGCCAAGATCTATCAGCGGGAGGGCCTCAGTACTTC. Amino acid sequence: CASSQDLSAGGPQYF.

The rearrangement links TRBV5-1 to TRBJ2-1, with TRBD2 identical over 9 bases. Germline V gene data show CDR1 as SGHRS and CDR2 as YFSETQ. With V trimmed by 2 bases and J by 5 bases, 8 bases remained unmatched. The CDR3 covers 16 residues. The CDR3 is CASSFQSGGFDNEQFF. The CDR3 nucleotides read TGCGCCAGCAGCTTTCAGAGCGGGGGGTTTGACAATGAGCAGTTCTTC.

This chain uses TRBV9 with TRBJ2-1; the match to TRBD2 covers 10 bases. This CDR3 contains 14 residues. V dropped 0 bases and J dropped 7; count of bases not matched to a gene: 1. Germline values: CDR1 SGDLS, CDR2 YYNGEE. This chain's CDR3 is CASSVVLAGNEQFF. The CDR3 region has the DNA TGTGCCAGCAGCGTAGTACTAGCGGGGAATGAGCAGTTCTTC.

The rearrangement uses TRBV13 and TRBJ2-1; 7 bases align to TRBD2. Looked up from germline, CDR1 is PRHDT and CDR2 is FYEKMQ (reference sequence). Trimming took 5 bases from V and 3 from J; bases not matched to a gene: 16. This CDR3 has 18 residues. The chain's CDR3 is CASSPSSGAPILYNEQFF. The DNA for the CDR3 is TGTGCCAGCAGCCCTTCAAGCGGGGCCCCAATTCTCTACAATGAGCAGTTCTTC.

V and J are TRBV2 and TRBJ1-6; 12 bases fit TRBD1. Germline V gene sequence: CDR1 SNHLY, CDR2 FYNNEI. Trimming removed 6 bases from V and 6 bases from J; junction bases left unmatched: 3. The CDR3 extends over 15 amino acids. The CDR3 DNA reads as TGTGCCAGCAGGGGACAGGGGGCGTCTAATTCACCCCTCCACTTT. It codes for CASRGQGASNSPLHF.

V usage is TRBV4-1 and J usage is TRBJ2-3; TRBD1 agrees at 10 bases. Trimming at V came to 2 bases and at J to 5 bases, leaving 7 bases not matched to a gene. The CDR3 totals 16 residues. Germline loops: CDR1 MGHRA, CDR2 YSYEKL. The CDR3 sequence: CASSQPGQGREDTQYF. CDR3 bases: TGCGCCAGCAGCCAACCGGGACAGGGGAGGGAAGATACGCAGTATTTT.

The V call is TRBV2, the J call TRBJ2-1; no firm D call. The CDR3 has 13 residues. The V and J ends lost 1 base and 7 bases respectively, with 8 bases between them. Looked up from germline, CDR1 is SNHLY and CDR2 is FYNNEI. The DNA for the CDR3 is TGTGCCAGCAGTGAAGGCAGGTCTAATGAGCAGTTCTTC. Amino acids: CASSEGRSNEQFF. The full variable domain, rest sourced from reference TRBV2 and TRBJ2-1, is EPEVTQTPSHQVTQMGQEVILRCVPISNHLYFYWYRQILGQKVEFLVSFYNNEISEKSEIFDDQFSVERPDGSNFTLKIRSTKLEDSAMYFCASSEGRSNEQFFGPGTRLTVL.

About this clone: The junction shows a germline mismatch at one end, possibly a read error. This chain links TRBV27 with TRBJ2-3; D is unresolved. The germline V gene has CDR1 MNHEY and CDR2 SMNVEV (reference sequence). The CDR3 sequence is 15 residues long. The CDR3 loop is CASGRAGPDTDMQYF. CDR3 DNA sequence: TGTGCCAGCGGAAGAGCAGGACCTGACACAGATATGCAGTATTTT.

The chain employs TRBV29-1 and TRBJ2-5; tentatively, D is TRBD1 (5 bases). The CDR3 has 13 amino acids. Trimming cost V 4 bases and J 1 base, with 10 bases left between them. CDR1 is SQVTM and CDR2 is ANQGSEA in the germline V gene. In nucleotides, the CDR3 is TGCAGCGTTGGTGGACATCTCCAAGAGACCCAGTACTTC. This translates into CSVGGHLQETQYF.

The chain is built from TRBV28 and TRBJ1-4, with a possible D match to TRBD1 (6 bases). V was trimmed by 4 bases and J by 7 bases, leaving 16 bases between them. CDR1 and CDR2 (germline): MDHEN, SYDVKM. The CDR3 totals 15 residues. The CDR3 here is CASSSQVGGAEKLFF. CDR3 in DNA: TGTGCCAGCAGTTCCCAGGTTGGGGGGGCTGAAAAACTGTTTTTT.

The chain combines TRBV18 with TRBJ1-2; D gene uncertain. The V gene lost 4 bases and the J gene lost 7 bases, with 7 bases spanning the gap. CDR3 length: 11 residues. Germline V gene data show CDR1 as KGHSH and CDR2 as LQKENI. In DNA form, the CDR3 reads TGTGCCAGCTCACTGGTTGGTGGCTACACCTTC. It yields the protein CASSLVGGYTF.

The chain couples TRBV4-2 to TRBJ2-3; 12 bases align to TRBD2. The trim removed 4 bases at V and 5 bases at J, leaving 7 bases unmatched. Germline values: CDR1 LGHNA, CDR2 YNFKEQ. The CDR3 runs to 16 residues. The CDR3 coding sequence is TGTGCCAGCAGCCCCCGACTAGCGGGGGCAGGAGATACGCAGTATTTT. As protein: CASSPRLAGAGDTQYF.

The chain joins TRBV9 to TRBJ1-3, with D possibly matching TRBD1 (6 bases). Germline-derived CDR1 and CDR2 are SGDLS and YYNGEE. Trimming pared 0 bases from V and 4 bases from J, leaving 26 bases between. CDR3 size: 20 residues. CDR3: CASSVVVGDTTERKGNTIYF. The CDR3 coding sequence is TGTGCCAGCAGCGTAGTAGTAGGGGACACGACAGAGCGAAAAGGAAACACCATATATTTT.

The V and J genes are TRBV19 and TRBJ1-5; 7 nucleotides line up with TRBD1. This CDR3 has 16 amino acids. J gave up 0 bases and V 4 bases, and 6 bases lay outside the gene matches. CDR1 and CDR2 from the germline V gene are LNHDA and SQIVND (reference sequence). The CDR3 sequence is CASSKRDSYSNQPQHF. The DNA of the CDR3 is TGTGCCAGTAGTAAAAGGGACAGCTATAGCAATCAGCCCCAGCATTTT.

The chain has TRBV4-1 and TRBJ2-7, with 15 bases matching TRBD2. Trimming removed 1 base from V and 6 bases from J; junction bases left unmatched: 1. Germline V gives CDR1 MGHRA, CDR2 YSYEKL. This CDR3 is 15 amino acids long. CDR3 DNA sequence: TGCGCCAGCAGCCAAGGGACTAGCGGGAGGGCCGAGCAGTACGTC. It yields the protein CASSQGTSGRAEQYV.

The gene calls are TRBV28 and TRBJ2-3; 8 bases match TRBD2. Trimming at V came to 5 bases and at J to 0 bases, leaving 13 bases not matched to a gene. Germline loops: CDR1 MDHEN, CDR2 SYDVKM. The CDR3 is made up of 18 amino acids. The chain's CDR3 is CASSPAGVGFASTDTQYF. CDR3 sequence (DNA): TGTGCCAGCAGTCCAGCGGGGGTCGGGTTTGCCAGCACAGATACGCAGTATTTT.

This clone was picked up one time. The V and J genes are TRBV11-2 and TRBJ2-7; D is unclear. The length of the CDR3 is 10 residues. Germline lookup yields CDR1 SGHAT and CDR2 FQNNGV. V was trimmed by 0 bases and J by 6 bases, leaving 0 bases between them. The DNA of the CDR3 is TGTGCCAGCAGCTTAGACGAGCAGTACTTC. Translation: CASSLDEQYF.

A single count supports this clone. This sequence joins TRBV4-2 and TRBJ2-7; 8 nucleotides line up with TRBD2. Germline loops: CDR1 LGHNA, CDR2 YNFKEQ. The CDR3 loop spans 17 amino acids. The V gene end was trimmed by 3 bases and the J gene end by 2 bases; junction bases not matched to a gene: 12. In DNA, the CDR3 is TGTGCCAGCAGCCAGGCCTACAAGCGGGGGCGTACCTACGAGCAGTACTTC. Protein product: CASSQAYKRGRTYEQYF.

The chain recombines TRBV6-5 with TRBJ1-3; D remains ambiguous. Looked up from germline, CDR1 is MNHEY and CDR2 is SVGAGI. CDR3 length: 15 amino acids. V lost 6 bases to trimming and J lost 4 bases, with 16 bases between them. The CDR3 sequence is CASSLEGGGGNTIYF. The CDR3 DNA reads TGTGCCAGCAGCCTAGAAGGCGGTGGGGGAAACACCATATATTTT.

A single count supports this clone. The chain employs TRBV7-3 and TRBJ2-7, with D possibly being TRBD1 or TRBD2 (6 bases each). Germline V gene lookup returns CDR1 SGHTA and CDR2 FQGTGA. This CDR3 is built from 12 residues. The CDR3 bases are TGTGTAGCAGCTAAGGGGGGAAACGAGCAGTACGTC. This sequence encodes CVAAKGGNEQYV.

The chain uses TRBV29-1 and TRBJ2-5, with D maybe TRBD1 (5 bases). The CDR3 loop spans 12 amino acids. Germline lookup yields CDR1 SQVTM and CDR2 ANQGSEA. With 7 bases removed from V and 5 bases from J, the gap between germline ends came to 14 bases. The CDR3 nucleotides are TGCAGCGCAGGGAAGGGCCGGGAGACCCAGTACTTC. This translates into CSAGKGRETQYF. The full variable domain, completed using reference TRBV29-1 and TRBJ2-5, is SAVISQKPSRDICQRGTSLTIQCQVDSQVTMMFWYRQQPGQSLTLIATANQGSEATYESGFVIDKFPISRPNLTFSTLTVSNMSPEDSSIYLCSAGKGRETQYFGPGTRLLVL.